The 6 T cell receptor beta chains given below trace back to one sample, sequenced in a study of T cell repertoires in cytomegalovirus infection. Their specific antigens are unknown. One entry per CDR3 protein, called by TCRdb with MiXCR from the reads. The sample shows around 770,000 distinct CDR3 sequences, approximately 32% of them seen only once. This material consisted of cultured CD8+ T cells from PBMCs, taken from culture after CMV antigen stimulation. The receptor set was obtained from a human donor in good health (CMV status not recorded). Some clones in this sample may be carry-over from other donors' samples.

The CDR3 spells CASRGGGGAGNEQFF. CDR3 bases: TGCGCCAGCAGGGGCGGCGGGGGGGCAGGCAATGAGCAGTTCTTC. The chain uses TRBV4-3 and TRBJ2-1; 9 bases are a match to TRBD2. Germline V gene lookup returns CDR1 LGHNA and CDR2 YSLEER. The CDR3 consists of 15 residues. Losses at the gene ends were 6 bases for V and 6 bases for J; bases not matched to a gene: 9.

This sequence joins TRBV12-3 or TRBV12-4 and TRBJ1-1, with TRBD1 identical over 7 bases. V lost 6 bases and J lost 7; bases outside the gene matches: 8. This CDR3 is 13 amino acids long. In nucleotides, the CDR3 is TGTGCCAGCAGCCCCCCCGGGGACAGTGAAGCTTTCTTT. Its protein is CASSPPGDSEAFF.

DNA for the CDR3: TGTGCCAGCACCGTCGGACTAGCAGAACAAGAGACCCAGTACTTC. It codes for CASTVGLAEQETQYF. The gene calls are TRBV2 and TRBJ2-5; 8 bases line up with TRBD2. The CDR3 is 15 residues long. V gave up 7 bases and J gave up 2 bases; unmatched junction bases: 9. The germline V gene encodes CDR1 SNHLY and CDR2 FYNNEI.

The chain joins TRBV6-8 to TRBJ1-2; D gene ambiguous. The germline CDR1 and CDR2 sequences are MNHGY and SAAAGT. The CDR3 length is 12 residues. The V end lost 6 bases, the J end lost 8 bases, and 13 bases lay between the germline ends. CDR3 sequence: CASSQTGLGYTF. The CDR3 DNA is TGTGCCAGCAGCCAGACTGGGTTAGGCTACACCTTC.

This clonotype was seen at least ten times. The J gene is TRBJ2-1, the V gene TRBV7-9; D possibly corresponds to TRBD2 (5 bases). The CDR3 extends over 12 amino acids. Germline CDR1 is SEHNR and CDR2 is FQNEAQ (reference sequence). Trimming removed 5 bases at V and 8 bases at J, with 10 bases between. The chain's CDR3 is CASSGLADEQFF. The CDR3 DNA reads TGTGCCAGCAGCGGACTTGCGGATGAGCAGTTCTTC.

The rearrangement uses TRBV7-4 and TRBJ1-2; 9 nucleotides line up with TRBD1. The CDR3 spans 13 residues. After removal of 4 bases from V and 8 bases from J, the junction contained 5 bases not matched to a gene. From germline, CDR1 is SGHVT and CDR2 SQSDAQ. CDR3 nucleotides: TGTGCCAGCAGCTCGAGACAGGGGGAAGGCTACACCTTC. Translation gives CASSSRQGEGYTF.